The present T cell receptor (beta chain) was sequenced within a study of blood T cells in healthy people across ages. Germline V CDR1 and CDR2: SEHNR, FQNEAQ (reference sequence). With 2 bases removed from V and 0 bases from J, the gap between germline ends came to 11 bases. This CDR3 has 15 amino acids. With a J-beta primer mix and a sample-barcoded 5' primer, a second PCR ran 7 to 11 cycles. Each CDR3 protein gets one entry after TCRdb re-called the 5' RACE reads with MiXCR. The sample has 1.5 million to 2 million distinct CDR3 sequences, 28% seen once. The chain carries TRBV7-9 and TRBJ2-7; D is uncertain. Sequencing was done on a sample of blood. The TCR originated in a woman under 40 in good health. The CDR3 DNA follows: TGTGCCAGCAGCTTACTTTCATCGGGCTCCTACGAGCAGTACTTC. It yields the protein CASSLLSSGSYEQYF. The full variable domain, with the rest looked up from reference TRBV7-9 and TRBJ2-7, is DTGVSQNPRHKITKRGQNVTFRCDPISEHNRLYWYRQTLGQGPEFLTYFQNEAQLEKSRLLSDRFSAERPKGSFSTLEIQRTEQGDSAMYLCASSLLSSGSYEQYFGPGTRLTVT.